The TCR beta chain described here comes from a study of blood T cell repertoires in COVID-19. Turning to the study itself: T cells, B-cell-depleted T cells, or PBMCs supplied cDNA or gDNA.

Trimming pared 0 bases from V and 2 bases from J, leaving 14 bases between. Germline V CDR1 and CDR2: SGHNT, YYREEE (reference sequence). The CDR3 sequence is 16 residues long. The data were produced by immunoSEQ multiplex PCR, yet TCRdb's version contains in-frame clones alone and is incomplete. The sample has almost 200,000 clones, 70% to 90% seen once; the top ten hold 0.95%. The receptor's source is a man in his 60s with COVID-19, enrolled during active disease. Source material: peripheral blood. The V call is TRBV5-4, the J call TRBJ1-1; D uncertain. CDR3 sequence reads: CASSLDRRGPNTEAFF. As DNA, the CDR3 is TGTGCCAGCAGCTTGGATCGTCGAGGGCCAAACACTGAAGCTTTCTTT.